The clone carrying this T cell receptor (beta chain) occurred a few times. The target antigen is unknown. The data derive from a study of identical twins. Germline V gene sequence: CDR1 MGHRA, CDR2 YSYEKL. The CDR3 runs to 15 residues. Trimming took 0 bases from V and 2 from J, leaving 10 bases between them. Study-wide findings and caveats: In beta out-of-frame sequences, the excess sharing between twins was weaker. Models predicted less out-of-frame TCR alpha sharing in monozygotic twins than was found.

TCRdb re-analysed the 5' RACE reads in MiXCR, keeping a single row per CDR3 protein. Among more than 1.5 million distinct CDR3 sequences listed, 32% were seen once. Sample: cord blood. The chain couples TRBV4-1 to TRBJ2-5; D unresolved. This receptor was obtained from a newborn girl in good health. The CDR3 sequence: CASSQDLTPQETQYF. CDR3 nucleotide sequence: TGCGCCAGCAGCCAAGATCTGACGCCTCAAGAGACCCAGTACTTC.